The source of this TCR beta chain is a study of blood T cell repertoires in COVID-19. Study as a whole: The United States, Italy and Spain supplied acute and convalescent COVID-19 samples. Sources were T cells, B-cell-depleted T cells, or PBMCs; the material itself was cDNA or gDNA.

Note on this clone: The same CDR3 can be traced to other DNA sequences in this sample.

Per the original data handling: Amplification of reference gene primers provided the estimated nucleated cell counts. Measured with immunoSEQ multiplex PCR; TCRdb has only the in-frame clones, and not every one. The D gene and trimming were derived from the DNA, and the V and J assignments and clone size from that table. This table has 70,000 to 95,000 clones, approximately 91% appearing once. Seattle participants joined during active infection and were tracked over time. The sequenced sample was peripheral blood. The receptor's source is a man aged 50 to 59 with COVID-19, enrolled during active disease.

CDR3 DNA sequence: TGCGCCAGCAGCTTGGACACGTCCACCGGGGAGCTGTTTTTT. Encoded protein: CASSLDTSTGELFF. V and J are TRBV5-1 and TRBJ2-2; D is uncertain. The germline gives CDR1 SGHRS, CDR2 YFSETQ. The V end was cut by 0 bases, the J end by 4 bases, with 7 bases between. This CDR3 spans 14 amino acids.